This T cell receptor beta chain is drawn from a study of identical twins. Broader study findings: Memory repertoires showed no such pattern, whereas abundant cord blood beta clonotypes carried fewer insertions.

A single record per CDR3 protein comes from TCRdb applying MiXCR to the 5' RACE reads. Of roughly 710,000 distinct CDR3 sequences in the sample, 5.5% to 6.5% were seen once. V dropped 6 bases and J dropped 2; count of bases not matched to a gene: 11. The CDR3 has 15 residues. Germline loops: CDR1 DFQATT, CDR2 SNEGSKA (reference sequence). The table lists this clonotype with a few counts. Its antigen is still unknown. The specimen was naive T cells sorted from blood. The receptor was derived from a man aged 18 to 30 in good health. The chain couples TRBV20-1 to TRBJ2-3, with 7 bases identical to TRBD1. CDR3 sequence reads: CSARKQGIFTDTQYF. The CDR3 DNA is TGCAGTGCGAGGAAACAGGGGATATTCACAGATACGCAGTATTTT.